Following are 28 T cell receptor beta chains from one sample sequenced in a study of cytomegalovirus exposure and HLA in healthy donors. 60 Vbeta and 13 Jbeta primers were used in PCR. Sequencing was performed with immunoSEQ multiplex PCR; in TCRdb, only in-frame clones are kept and a portion is missing. The table includes about 50,000 clones, approximately 77% detected once. The material sequenced was PBMCs. Source of these receptors: a woman aged 45-60 years in good health and CMV-seronegative.

Concerning this clone: Within the sample, other DNA sequences also encode this same CDR3. The chain combines TRBV10-3 with TRBJ1-1; maybe TRBD1 (5 bases). Trimming cost V 3 bases and J 1 base, with 9 bases left between them. The CDR3 loop spans 14 amino acids. Germline V gene lookup returns CDR1 ENHRY and CDR2 SYGVKD. The CDR3 DNA is TGTGCCATCAGTGATTCAACAGGGAACACTGAAGCTTTCTTT. Amino acid sequence: CAISDSTGNTEAFF.

Only a few counts were recorded for this clone. CDR3 sequence reads: CASSLYRVGATNEKLFF. In DNA form, the CDR3 reads TGTGCCAGCAGCCTCTACAGGGTTGGGGCAACTAATGAAAAACTGTTTTTT. The V and J genes are TRBV7-8 and TRBJ1-4, with D possibly TRBD1 on 6 matching bases. Per germline, CDR1 SGHVS and CDR2 FQNEAQ. Trimming removed 5 bases at V and 0 bases at J, with 16 bases between. The CDR3 runs 17 residues.

The genes are TRBV6-6 and TRBJ2-7; D is perhaps TRBD1 (5 bases). The V end lost 2 bases, the J end lost 6 bases, and 11 bases lay between the germline ends. Per the germline V gene, CDR1 is MNHNY and CDR2 is SVGAGI (reference sequence). This CDR3 is 13 amino acids long. The CDR3 loop is CASSYVERGEQYF. The CDR3 DNA reads as TGTGCCAGCAGTTACGTAGAAAGGGGCGAGCAGTACTTC.

A few counts support this clone. The V call is TRBV4-2, the J call TRBJ1-3, with a tentative D call TRBD1 (5 bases). Germline CDR1 and CDR2: LGHNA and YNFKEQ. The CDR3 has 16 amino acids. V lost 1 base, J lost 0 bases, and 10 bases lay in between. This CDR3 reads CASSQGLTDSGNTIYF. DNA of the CDR3: TGTGCCAGCAGCCAAGGCCTGACAGACTCTGGAAACACCATATATTTT.

CDR3 DNA: TGTGCCAGCAGCCGGACAGAGAACTATGGCTACACCTTC. It codes for CASSRTENYGYTF. The chain links TRBV7-9 to TRBJ1-2, with a weak D call TRBD1 (6 bases). The CDR3 length is 13 residues. Between the trimmed V and J ends, which lost 5 bases and 2 bases, there was a span of 9 bases. Germline-derived CDR1 and CDR2 are SEHNR and FQNEAQ (reference sequence). The whole variable domain, remainder taken from reference TRBV7-9 and TRBJ1-2, is DTGVSQNPRHKITKRGQNVTFRCDPISEHNRLYWYRQTLGQGPEFLTYFQNEAQLEKSRLLSDRFSAERPKGSFSTLEIQRTEQGDSAMYLCASSRTENYGYTFGSGTRLTVV.

This clone appeared a few times. The chain has TRBV7-2 and TRBJ2-3; 7 positions match TRBD2. J lost 1 base, V lost 1 base, and 5 bases had no gene match. The CDR3 is made up of 16 amino acids. Germline-derived CDR1 and CDR2 are SGHTA and FQGNSA. The CDR3 nucleotides read TGTGCCAGCAGCTTAGTGGCGGGGGACCGCACAGATACGCAGTATTTT. It encodes CASSLVAGDRTDTQYF.

The chain carries TRBV6-1 and TRBJ1-2; D is undetermined. The CDR3 contains 15 residues. V was pared by 6 bases and J by 4 bases, with 18 bases between. Germline V lookup: CDR1 MNHNS, CDR2 SASEGT. The CDR3 DNA is TGTGCCAGCAGATCGTTCCGGGTTGAGCCCTATGGCTACACCTTC. It is translated as CASRSFRVEPYGYTF.

The CDR3 spells CASSFSGGGYTHQPQHF. The CDR3 nucleotides read TGTGCCAGCAGTTTTTCTGGAGGGGGCTACACTCATCAGCCCCAGCATTTT. The chain links TRBV28 to TRBJ1-5; TRBD1 aligns across 7 bases. With V trimmed by 3 bases and J by 5 bases, 13 bases remained unmatched. The V gene's germline CDR1 is MDHEN and CDR2 SYDVKM. The CDR3 has 17 amino acids.

The rearrangement joins TRBV30 to TRBJ2-1; 8 nucleotides agree with TRBD2. Trimming removed 1 base from V and 4 bases from J; junction bases left unmatched: 6. Germline lookup yields CDR1 GTSNPN and CDR2 SVGIG (reference sequence). The CDR3 has 15 amino acids. CDR3 sequence reads: CAWSGALAGYNEQFF. DNA of the CDR3: TGTGCCTGGAGTGGGGCCCTAGCGGGTTACAATGAGCAGTTCTTC.

V and J are TRBV28 and TRBJ1-1; 7 bases line up with TRBD1. V trimming: 8 bases; J trimming: 4 bases; junction bases outside the gene matches: 13. The germline CDR1 and CDR2 sequences are MDHEN and SYDVKM. The CDR3 runs 15 residues. Written as DNA, the CDR3 is TGTGCCAGCGGCCCGTCACAGGGGAGCGGCACTGAAGCTTTCTTT. Translating it yields CASGPSQGSGTEAFF.

This clone was detected once. This sequence joins TRBV28 and TRBJ1-1; D may be TRBD1 (6 bases). V was clipped by 6 bases and J by 6 bases, with 11 bases between them. The germline V gene has CDR1 MDHEN and CDR2 SYDVKM. The CDR3 covers 12 residues. The CDR3 reads CASRTTGPEAFF. The CDR3 nucleotides are TGTGCCAGCAGGACCACAGGGCCTGAAGCTTTCTTT.

This clone was seen more than once but under ten times. The V and J genes are TRBV6-5 and TRBJ1-4; D is perhaps TRBD1 (6 bases). Germline V gene lookup returns CDR1 MNHEY and CDR2 SVGAGI. Trimming shortened V by 10 bases and J by 3 bases, and 18 bases separated the two germline ends. The CDR3 is made up of 15 amino acids. The CDR3 protein is CATSPQQGANEKLFF. Here the CDR3 DNA reads TGTGCCACCTCCCCCCAACAGGGTGCTAATGAAAAACTGTTTTTT.

The chain has TRBV2 and TRBJ2-3, with TRBD2 identical over 14 bases. CDR3 length: 18 residues. V was clipped by 8 bases and J by 6 bases; unmatched bases: 16. Germline-derived CDR1 and CDR2 are SNHLY and FYNNEI. This CDR3 is CASSYEGTSGSIPDTQYF. Here the CDR3 DNA reads TGTGCCAGCTCCTACGAGGGGACTAGCGGGAGTATTCCGGATACGCAGTATTTT.

The chain has TRBV7-9 and TRBJ2-7; 7 nucleotides agree with TRBD1. The length of the CDR3 is 14 residues. V lost 5 bases to trimming and J lost 5 bases; unmatched junction nucleotides: 9. The V gene's germline CDR1 is SEHNR and CDR2 FQNEAQ (reference sequence). The CDR3, as DNA: TGTGCCAGCAGCAACGAGGGACAGCGGAACGAGCAGTACTTC. Translation gives CASSNEGQRNEQYF.

V is TRBV18 and J is TRBJ1-5; the D is unclear. This CDR3 has 14 residues. Germline V gene data show CDR1 as KGHSH and CDR2 as LQKENI. The V end was cut by 0 bases, the J end by 4 bases, with 7 bases between. In nucleotides, the CDR3 is TGTGCCAGCTCACCACCGGGAGGGAATCAGCCCCAGCATTTT. It specifies CASSPPGGNQPQHF.

The chain employs TRBV5-5 and TRBJ2-2; 8 nucleotides align to TRBD2. CDR3 length: 14 residues. J lost 6 bases, V lost 2 bases, and 3 bases had no gene match. Germline CDR1 is SGHKS and CDR2 is YYEKEE (reference sequence). The CDR3 DNA reads TGTGCCAGCAGCTTCGGGGGGGGCGCCGGGGAGCTGTTTTTT. Protein: CASSFGGGAGELFF.

The V gene is TRBV7-2, the J gene TRBJ2-7, with 9 bases that match TRBD1. V lost 5 bases, J lost 6 bases, and 8 bases stayed unmatched. CDR3 size: 14 residues. CDR1 SGHTA and CDR2 FQGNSA come from the germline V gene. The CDR3 loop is CASSQQGAMFEQYF. CDR3 sequence (DNA): TGTGCCAGCAGCCAACAGGGGGCCATGTTCGAGCAGTACTTC.

V and J are TRBV28 and TRBJ1-1, with no clear D. CDR3 length equals 14 residues. The germline V gene has CDR1 MDHEN and CDR2 SYDVKM. V shed 6 bases and J shed 2 bases, with 13 bases lying between them. In nucleotides, the CDR3 is TGTGCCAGCAGCTTAAACACAGTCAACACTGAAGCTTTCTTT. Protein product: CASSLNTVNTEAFF.

V gene TRBV4-2 combines with J gene TRBJ2-7, with TRBD2 identical over 9 bases. The CDR3 loop spans 18 amino acids. After removal of 1 base from V and 1 base from J, the junction contained 11 bases not matched to a gene. Per the germline V gene, CDR1 is LGHNA and CDR2 is YNFKEQ. The CDR3 DNA reads as TGTGCCAGCAGCCAAGGTCAGGCGGGGGGGCCAGCTTCCTACGAGCAGTACTTC. This translates into CASSQGQAGGPASYEQYF.

This clone was seen a single time. The chain joins TRBV30 to TRBJ2-7, with a possible D match to TRBD2 (6 bases). From germline, CDR1 is GTSNPN and CDR2 SVGIG (reference sequence). The CDR3 length is 13 residues. V was cut by 8 bases and J by 2 bases, with 16 bases left in between. The chain's CDR3 is CARESGAPYEQYF. The CDR3 DNA sequence: TGTGCCCGGGAATCGGGAGCGCCCTACGAGCAGTACTTC.

The rearrangement uses TRBV7-6 and TRBJ2-7, with 7 bases identical to TRBD1. The CDR3 is made up of 13 amino acids. Germline trimming cut 5 bases from V and 4 bases from J; bases unmatched to any gene: 5. Germline CDR1 is SGHVS and CDR2 is FNYEAQ. The CDR3 DNA follows: TGTGCCAGCAGCCCCGGCAGGGGGTACGAGCAGTACTTC. It is translated as CASSPGRGYEQYF.

J is TRBJ2-1 and V is TRBV4-3, with 8 bases aligning to TRBD1. Germline V gene lookup returns CDR1 LGHNA and CDR2 YSLEER. The CDR3 spans 12 residues. V was pared by 9 bases and J by 5 bases, with 3 bases of the junction left unmatched. The CDR3 DNA reads as TGCGCCAGTGGACAGGGAGACAATGAGCAGTTCTTC. Amino acids: CASGQGDNEQFF.

J is TRBJ2-1 and V is TRBV2; D may be TRBD2 (5 bases). CDR3 length equals 15 residues. V lost 7 bases, J lost 9 bases, and 22 bases lay in between. Germline CDR1 and CDR2: SNHLY and FYNNEI. This chain's CDR3 is CASTLGFYEGSEQFF. In DNA, the CDR3 is TGTGCCAGCACTTTAGGATTTTATGAGGGAAGTGAGCAGTTCTTC.

This sequence joins TRBV5-1 and TRBJ2-5, with 7 bases matching TRBD2. The V gene's germline CDR1 is SGHRS and CDR2 YFSETQ. After removal of 2 bases from V and 5 bases from J, the junction contained 9 bases not matched to a gene. The CDR3 consists of 15 residues. In DNA form, the CDR3 reads TGCGCCAGCAGCTTCTTAACTAGCGCTTCGGAGACCCAGTACTTC. It translates to CASSFLTSASETQYF.

This chain connects TRBV7-3 to TRBJ2-5, with 7 bases that match TRBD2. The CDR3 spans 13 residues. Per germline, CDR1 SGHTA and CDR2 FQGTGA. V lost 5 bases and J lost 2; bases outside the gene matches: 2. In DNA, the CDR3 is TGTGCCAGCAGCCCGGGACTACAAGAGACCCAGTACTTC. Amino acids: CASSPGLQETQYF.

The chain employs TRBV9 and TRBJ2-3; 12 bases align to TRBD2. The CDR3 totals 15 residues. V lost 0 bases, J lost 5 bases, and 1 base stayed unmatched. Germline V gives CDR1 SGDLS, CDR2 YYNGEE. CDR3 in DNA: TGTGCCAGCAGCGTAGGACTAGCGGGGGTAGATACGCAGTATTTT. Translating gives CASSVGLAGVDTQYF.

The rearrangement links TRBV18 to TRBJ2-1, with D maybe TRBD2 (6 bases). CDR3 length equals 14 residues. V was shortened by 6 bases and J by 9 bases, with 18 bases between the two germline ends. Looked up from germline, CDR1 is KGHSH and CDR2 is LQKENI. In nucleotides, the CDR3 is TGTGCCAGCTCTCCCATCGGGGACGGGGGTGAGCAGTTCTTC. Translated: CASSPIGDGGEQFF.

CDR3 protein: CASSYGLDTDTQYF. DNA for the CDR3: TGCGCCAGCAGCTACGGACTAGACACAGATACGCAGTATTTT. V is TRBV5-1 and J is TRBJ2-3; 7 positions match TRBD2. With 3 bases clipped from V and 2 bases from J, the junction kept 3 bases outside the gene matches. This CDR3 is built from 14 residues. Germline V gene data show CDR1 as SGHRS and CDR2 as YFSETQ.